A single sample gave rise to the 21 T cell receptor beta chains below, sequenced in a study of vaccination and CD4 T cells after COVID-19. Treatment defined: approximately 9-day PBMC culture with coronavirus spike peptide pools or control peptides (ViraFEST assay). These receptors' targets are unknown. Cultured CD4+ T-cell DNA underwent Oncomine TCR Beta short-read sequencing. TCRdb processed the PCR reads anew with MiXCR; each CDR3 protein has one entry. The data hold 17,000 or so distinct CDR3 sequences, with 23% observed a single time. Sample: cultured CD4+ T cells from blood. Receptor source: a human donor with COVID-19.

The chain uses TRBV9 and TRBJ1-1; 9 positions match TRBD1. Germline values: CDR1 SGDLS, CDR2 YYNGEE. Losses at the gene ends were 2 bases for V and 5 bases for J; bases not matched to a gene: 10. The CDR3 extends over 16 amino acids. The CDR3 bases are TGTGCCAGCAGCGTGCGATCCGGGACAGGGCTAACTGAAGCTTTCTTT. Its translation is CASSVRSGTGLTEAFF.

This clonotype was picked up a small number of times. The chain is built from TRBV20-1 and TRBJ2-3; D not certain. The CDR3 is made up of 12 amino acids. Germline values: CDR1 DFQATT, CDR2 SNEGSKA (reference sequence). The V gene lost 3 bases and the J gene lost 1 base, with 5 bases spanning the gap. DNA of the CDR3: TGCAGTGCTAGTACGGGCACAGATACGCAGTATTTT. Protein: CSASTGTDTQYF.

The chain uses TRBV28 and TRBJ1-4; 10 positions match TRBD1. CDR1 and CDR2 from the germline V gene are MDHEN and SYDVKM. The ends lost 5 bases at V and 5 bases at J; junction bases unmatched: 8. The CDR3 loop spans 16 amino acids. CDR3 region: CASSIVKGQGNEKLFF. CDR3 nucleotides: TGTGCCAGCAGTATCGTAAAGGGACAGGGGAATGAAAAACTGTTTTTT. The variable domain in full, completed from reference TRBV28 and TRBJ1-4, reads DVKVTQSSRYLVKRTGEKVFLECVQDMDHENMFWYRQDPGLGLRLIYFSYDVKMKEKGDIPEGYSVSREKKERFSLILESASTNQTSMYLCASSIVKGQGNEKLFFGSGTQLSVL.

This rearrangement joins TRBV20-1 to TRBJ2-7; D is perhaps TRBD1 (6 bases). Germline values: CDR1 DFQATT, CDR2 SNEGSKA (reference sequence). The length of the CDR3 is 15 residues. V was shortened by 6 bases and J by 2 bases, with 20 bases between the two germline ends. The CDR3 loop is CSATTGRPPTYEQYF. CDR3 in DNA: TGCAGTGCGACGACAGGCCGCCCTCCTACCTACGAGCAGTACTTC.

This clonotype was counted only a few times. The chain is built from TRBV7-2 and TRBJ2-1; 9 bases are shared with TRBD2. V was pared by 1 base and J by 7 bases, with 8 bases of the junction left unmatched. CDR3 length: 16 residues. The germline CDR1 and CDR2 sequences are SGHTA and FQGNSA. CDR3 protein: CASSLGGGAVENEQFF. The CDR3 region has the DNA TGTGCCAGCAGCTTAGGCGGGGGGGCCGTTGAAAATGAGCAGTTCTTC.

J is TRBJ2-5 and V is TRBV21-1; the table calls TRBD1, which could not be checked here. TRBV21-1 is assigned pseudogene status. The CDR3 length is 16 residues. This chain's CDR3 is CASSKHTGGMGETQYF. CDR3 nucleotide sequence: TGTGCCAGCAGCAAGCACACAGGGGGCATGGGAGAGACCCAGTACTTC.

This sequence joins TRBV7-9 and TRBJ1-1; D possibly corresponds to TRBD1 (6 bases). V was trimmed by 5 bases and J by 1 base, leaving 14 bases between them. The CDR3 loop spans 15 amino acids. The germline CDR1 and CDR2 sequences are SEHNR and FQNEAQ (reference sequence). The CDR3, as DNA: TGTGCCAGCAGCAACTATGGGACAAGGAACACTGAAGCTTTCTTT. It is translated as CASSNYGTRNTEAFF.

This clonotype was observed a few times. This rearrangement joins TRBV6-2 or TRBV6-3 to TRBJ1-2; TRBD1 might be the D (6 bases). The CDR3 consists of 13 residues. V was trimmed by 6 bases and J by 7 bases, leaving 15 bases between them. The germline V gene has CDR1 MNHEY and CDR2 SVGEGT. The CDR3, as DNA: TGTGCCAGCAGGCCAACAGGGTCTCGTGGCTACACCTTC. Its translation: CASRPTGSRGYTF.

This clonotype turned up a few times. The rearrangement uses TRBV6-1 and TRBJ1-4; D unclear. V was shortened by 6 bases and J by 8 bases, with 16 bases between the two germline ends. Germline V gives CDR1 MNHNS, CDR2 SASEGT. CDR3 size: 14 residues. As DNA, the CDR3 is TGTGCCAGCAGCGCTAGTGGCCCGAGGGAAAAACTGTTTTTT. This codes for CASSASGPREKLFF.

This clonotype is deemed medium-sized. The CDR3 DNA follows: TGCAGTGCCAGGGCCGGAGCTAACTATGGCTACACCTTC. This gives the protein CSARAGANYGYTF. The gene calls are TRBV20-1 and TRBJ1-2; TRBD1 might be the D (5 bases). The CDR3 is 13 residues long. Germline assignment: CDR1 DFQATT and CDR2 SNEGSKA (reference sequence). V lost 6 bases to trimming and J lost 0 bases, with 11 bases between them.

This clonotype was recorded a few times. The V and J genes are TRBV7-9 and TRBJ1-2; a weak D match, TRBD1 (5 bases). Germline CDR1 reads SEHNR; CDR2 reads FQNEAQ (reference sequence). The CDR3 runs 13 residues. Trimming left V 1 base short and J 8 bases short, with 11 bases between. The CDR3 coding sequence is TGTGCCAGCAGCTTAGTGCAGGGCTCGGGCTACACCTTC. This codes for CASSLVQGSGYTF.

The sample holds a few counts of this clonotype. This chain's CDR3 is CASTEADRDRFRNTEAFF. As DNA, the CDR3 is TGTGCCAGCACCGAAGCGGACAGGGACCGGTTCAGGAACACTGAAGCTTTCTTT. V usage is TRBV12-3 or TRBV12-4 and J usage is TRBJ1-1; 8 bases are shared with TRBD1. V shed 7 bases and J 1 base; nucleotides not matched to a gene: 17. CDR3 length: 18 residues.

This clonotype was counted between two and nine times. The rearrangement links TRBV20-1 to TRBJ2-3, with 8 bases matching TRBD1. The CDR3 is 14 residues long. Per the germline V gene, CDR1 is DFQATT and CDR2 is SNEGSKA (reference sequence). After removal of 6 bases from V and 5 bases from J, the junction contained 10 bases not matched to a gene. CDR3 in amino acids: CSAIQGGALDTQYF. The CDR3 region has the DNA TGCAGTGCGATACAGGGGGGCGCCTTAGATACGCAGTATTTT.

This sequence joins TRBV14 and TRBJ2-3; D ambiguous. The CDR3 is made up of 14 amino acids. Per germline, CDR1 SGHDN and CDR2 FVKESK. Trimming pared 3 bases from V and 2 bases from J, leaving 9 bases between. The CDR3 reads CASSHRQYTDTQYF. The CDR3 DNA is TGTGCCAGCAGCCATCGGCAGTACACAGATACGCAGTATTTT.

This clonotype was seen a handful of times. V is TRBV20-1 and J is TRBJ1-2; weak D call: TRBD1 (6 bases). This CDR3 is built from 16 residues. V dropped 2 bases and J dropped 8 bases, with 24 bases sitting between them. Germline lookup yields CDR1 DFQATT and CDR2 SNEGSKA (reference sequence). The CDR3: CSARSGATGQLGGYTF. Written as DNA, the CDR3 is TGCAGTGCTAGAAGCGGAGCGACAGGCCAATTGGGGGGCTACACCTTC.

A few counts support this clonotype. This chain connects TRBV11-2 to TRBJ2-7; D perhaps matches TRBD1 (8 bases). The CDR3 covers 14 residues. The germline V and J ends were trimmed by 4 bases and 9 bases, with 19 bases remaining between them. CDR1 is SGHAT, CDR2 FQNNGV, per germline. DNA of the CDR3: TGTGCCAGCAGCTCACGCGGACAGGGAGGGACGCAGTACTTC. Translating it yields CASSSRGQGGTQYF.

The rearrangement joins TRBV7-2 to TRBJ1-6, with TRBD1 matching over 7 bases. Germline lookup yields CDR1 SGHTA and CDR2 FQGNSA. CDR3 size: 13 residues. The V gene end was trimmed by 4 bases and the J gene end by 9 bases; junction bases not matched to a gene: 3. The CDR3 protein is CASSSAGGSPLHF. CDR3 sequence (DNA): TGTGCCAGCAGCTCGGCAGGGGGTTCACCCCTCCACTTT.

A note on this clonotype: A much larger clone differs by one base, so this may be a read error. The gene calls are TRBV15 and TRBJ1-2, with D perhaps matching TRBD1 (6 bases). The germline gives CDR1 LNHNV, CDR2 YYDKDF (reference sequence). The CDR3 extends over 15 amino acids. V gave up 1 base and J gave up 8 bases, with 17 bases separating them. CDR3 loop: CATSRGAGQGKGYTF. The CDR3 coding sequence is TGTGCCACCAGCAGAGGGGCGGGGCAGGGGAAGGGCTACACCTTC.

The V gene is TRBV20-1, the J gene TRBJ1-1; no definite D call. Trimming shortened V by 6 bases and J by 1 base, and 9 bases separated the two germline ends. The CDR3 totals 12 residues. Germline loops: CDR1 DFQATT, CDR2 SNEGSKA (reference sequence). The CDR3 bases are TGCAGTGCATCCCGCCGGAACACTGAAGCTTTCTTT. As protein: CSASRRNTEAFF.

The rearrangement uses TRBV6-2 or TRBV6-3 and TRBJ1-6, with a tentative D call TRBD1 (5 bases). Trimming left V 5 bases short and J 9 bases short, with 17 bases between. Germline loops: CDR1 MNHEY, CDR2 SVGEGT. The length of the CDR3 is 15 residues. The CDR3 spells CASSGTGTATSPLHF. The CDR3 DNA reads TGTGCCAGCAGTGGAACCGGGACCGCTACTTCACCCCTCCACTTT.

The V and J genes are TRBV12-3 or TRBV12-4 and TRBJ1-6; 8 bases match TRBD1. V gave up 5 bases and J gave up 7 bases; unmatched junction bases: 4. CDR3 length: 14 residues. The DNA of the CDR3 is TGTGCCAGCAGTCCAAGGACAGGGAATTCACCCCTCCACTTT. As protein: CASSPRTGNSPLHF.